Listed below are T cell receptor beta chains from one sample, sequenced in a study of T-cell memory formation after mild COVID-19. TCRdb re-analysed the 5' RACE reads in MiXCR, keeping a single row per CDR3 protein. The sample has under 250,000 distinct CDR3 sequences; 15% are singletons. Input material: PBMCs or a T cell subset sorted from them (not recorded which). All receptors come from an adult woman who had mild COVID-19 (a few samples of this study predate the infection). Cell type and time point are not known. The CDR3 runs from the conserved cysteine through the conserved F or W. D genes are given only for firm matches. Some rows have no size entry. The others give once, few or many, or a class for an expanded clone.

j_call: TRBJ2-7
d_call: TRBD1
v_call: TRBV2
clone_size: few
cdr3_aa: CASSGTGGRYEQYF
cdr3_nt: TGTGCCAGCAGTGGGACAGGGGGCAGGTACGAGCAGTACTTC

j_call: TRBJ1-5
d_call: NA
v_call: TRBV29-1
clone_size: NA
cdr3_aa: CSVVTGNQPQHF
cdr3_nt: TGCAGCGTTGTGACAGGCAATCAGCCCCAGCATTTT

j_call: TRBJ1-5
d_call: TRBD1
v_call: TRBV27
clone_size: NA
cdr3_aa: CASSPLMTGKNQPQHF
cdr3_nt: TGTGCCAGCAGTCCCCTGATGACAGGGAAGAATCAGCCCCAGCATTTT

j_call: TRBJ1-2
d_call: NA
v_call: TRBV7-8
clone_size: NA
cdr3_aa: CASSLGRGGQGYTF
cdr3_nt: TGTGCCAGCAGCTTGGGCAGGGGAGGACAAGGCTACACCTTC

j_call: TRBJ1-1
d_call: NA
v_call: TRBV6-5
clone_size: few
cdr3_aa: CASSYSRAVPREAFF
cdr3_nt: TGTGCCAGCAGTTACTCGAGAGCAGTACCCCGGGAAGCTTTCTTT

j_call: TRBJ1-3
d_call: TRBD1
v_call: TRBV3-1
clone_size: few
cdr3_aa: CASSHSGTGLSGNTIYF
cdr3_nt: TGTGCCAGCAGCCATTCCGGGACAGGGCTCTCTGGAAACACCATATATTTT

j_call: TRBJ2-7
d_call: TRBD1
v_call: TRBV7-2
clone_size: NA
cdr3_aa: CASSLKGTGPYEQYF
cdr3_nt: TGTGCCAGCAGCTTAAAAGGGACAGGACCCTACGAGCAGTACTTC

j_call: TRBJ2-1
d_call: NA
v_call: TRBV30
clone_size: NA
cdr3_aa: CAWSATRKRIEQFF
cdr3_nt: TGTGCCTGGAGTGCAACCCGAAAGCGGATCGAGCAGTTCTTC

j_call: TRBJ2-7
d_call: NA
v_call: TRBV4-3
clone_size: NA
cdr3_aa: CASSQRVESYYEQYF
cdr3_nt: TGCGCCAGCAGCCAAAGGGTGGAGAGCTACTACGAGCAGTACTTC

j_call: TRBJ1-5
d_call: NA
v_call: TRBV4-1
clone_size: few
cdr3_aa: CASSQDGTGVQPQHF
cdr3_nt: TGCGCCAGCAGCCAAGATGGGACGGGGGTACAGCCCCAGCATTTT

j_call: TRBJ2-3
d_call: NA
v_call: TRBV7-2
clone_size: NA
cdr3_aa: CASSPYGSEDTQYF
cdr3_nt: TGTGCCAGCAGCCCATACGGGTCAGAAGATACGCAGTATTTT

j_call: TRBJ2-1
d_call: TRBD2
v_call: TRBV5-4
clone_size: few
cdr3_aa: CASSSPRGGGDYNEQFF
cdr3_nt: TGTGCCAGCAGCTCTCCCCGGGGGGGTGGGGACTACAATGAGCAGTTCTTC

j_call: TRBJ2-3
d_call: TRBD2
v_call: TRBV5-1
clone_size: few
cdr3_aa: CASSLNGGAPDTQYF
cdr3_nt: TGCGCCAGCAGCTTAAACGGGGGGGCCCCAGATACGCAGTATTTT

j_call: TRBJ2-5
d_call: TRBD2
v_call: TRBV7-3
clone_size: NA
cdr3_aa: CASSPSGTNTETQYF
cdr3_nt: TGTGCCAGCAGCCCCTCCGGGACTAACACGGAGACCCAGTACTTC

j_call: TRBJ2-1
d_call: TRBD1
v_call: TRBV28
clone_size: few
cdr3_aa: CATCRTGGHEQFF
cdr3_nt: TGTGCCACCTGTAGGACAGGGGGCCATGAGCAGTTCTTC

j_call: TRBJ1-2
d_call: NA
v_call: TRBV5-1
clone_size: many
cdr3_aa: CASSLVQPSYGYTF
cdr3_nt: TGCGCCAGCAGCTTGGTTCAGCCTAGCTATGGCTACACCTTC

j_call: TRBJ1-2
d_call: TRBD1
v_call: TRBV12-3/TRBV12-4
clone_size: few
cdr3_aa: CASSLIGGLGGYTF
cdr3_nt: TGTGCCAGCAGTTTAATAGGGGGCTTAGGTGGCTACACCTTC

j_call: TRBJ2-1
d_call: NA
v_call: TRBV9
clone_size: few
cdr3_aa: CASSMEAMSYNEQFF
cdr3_nt: TGTGCCAGCAGCATGGAAGCTATGTCCTACAATGAGCAGTTCTTC

j_call: TRBJ1-5
d_call: TRBD1
v_call: TRBV20-1
clone_size: few
cdr3_aa: CSARERYRGKLSSNQPQHF
cdr3_nt: TGCAGTGCTAGAGAAAGATACAGGGGGAAGTTAAGTAGCAATCAGCCCCAGCATTTT

j_call: TRBJ2-3
d_call: NA
v_call: TRBV9
clone_size: few
cdr3_aa: CASSTTTVTDTQYF
cdr3_nt: TGTGCCAGCAGCACTACAACCGTCACAGATACGCAGTATTTT

j_call: TRBJ2-7
d_call: TRBD1
v_call: TRBV10-3
clone_size: NA
cdr3_aa: CAINQGAKEQYF
cdr3_nt: TGTGCCATCAACCAGGGGGCGAAAGAGCAGTACTTC

j_call: TRBJ2-1
d_call: TRBD2
v_call: TRBV5-5
clone_size: NA
cdr3_aa: CASSLIFSGGALGNEQFF
cdr3_nt: TGTGCCAGCAGCTTGATCTTTAGCGGGGGGGCCTTAGGGAATGAGCAGTTCTTC

j_call: TRBJ2-1
d_call: TRBD2
v_call: TRBV5-6
clone_size: many
cdr3_aa: CASSFGLGAPDEQFF
cdr3_nt: TGTGCCAGCAGCTTTGGACTAGGGGCCCCCGATGAGCAGTTCTTC

j_call: TRBJ2-2
d_call: NA
v_call: TRBV5-1
clone_size: NA
cdr3_aa: CASSLGGVATGELFF
cdr3_nt: TGCGCCAGCAGCTTGGGAGGAGTCGCCACCGGGGAGCTGTTTTTT

j_call: TRBJ1-5
d_call: NA
v_call: TRBV6-2/TRBV6-3
clone_size: NA
cdr3_aa: CASSYGAPNQPQHF
cdr3_nt: TGTGCCAGCAGTTACGGGGCCCCGAATCAGCCCCAGCATTTT

j_call: TRBJ1-2
d_call: NA
v_call: TRBV28
clone_size: NA
cdr3_aa: CASSPGGGSLYGYTF
cdr3_nt: TGTGCCAGCAGTCCTGGGGGGGGATCTCTCTATGGCTACACCTTC

j_call: TRBJ1-2
d_call: NA
v_call: TRBV20-1
clone_size: NA
cdr3_aa: CSASGERYGYTF
cdr3_nt: TGCAGTGCGTCAGGGGAGCGATATGGCTACACCTTC

j_call: TRBJ1-6
d_call: TRBD1
v_call: TRBV5-1
clone_size: NA
cdr3_aa: CASSPPGQGASPLHF
cdr3_nt: TGCGCCAGCAGCCCACCGGGACAGGGGGCTTCACCCCTCCACTTT

j_call: TRBJ1-1
d_call: NA
v_call: TRBV29-1
clone_size: NA
cdr3_aa: CSVEKGRNTEAFF
cdr3_nt: TGCAGCGTTGAAAAGGGGCGGAACACTGAAGCTTTCTTT

j_call: TRBJ1-2
d_call: NA
v_call: TRBV3-1
clone_size: few
cdr3_aa: CASSPDPLYGYTF
cdr3_nt: TGTGCCAGCAGCCCCGACCCTCTCTATGGCTACACCTTC

j_call: TRBJ2-7
d_call: TRBD2
v_call: TRBV9
clone_size: NA
cdr3_aa: CASSVGGGRAAYEQYF
cdr3_nt: TGTGCCAGCAGCGTAGGGGGCGGGAGGGCCGCTTACGAGCAGTACTTC

j_call: TRBJ1-1
d_call: TRBD1
v_call: TRBV5-1
clone_size: NA
cdr3_aa: CASSTQGIHGAFF
cdr3_nt: TGCGCCAGCAGCACACAGGGGATCCATGGAGCTTTCTTT

j_call: TRBJ2-3
d_call: TRBD2
v_call: TRBV5-1
clone_size: many
cdr3_aa: CASSPLAGSTDTQYF
cdr3_nt: TGCGCCAGCAGCCCTTTAGCGGGGAGCACAGATACGCAGTATTTT

j_call: TRBJ2-5
d_call: NA
v_call: TRBV20-1
clone_size: NA
cdr3_aa: CSARDQGRGAQETQYF
cdr3_nt: TGCAGTGCTAGAGATCAGGGACGGGGGGCCCAAGAGACCCAGTACTTC

j_call: TRBJ1-5
d_call: TRBD1
v_call: TRBV12-3/TRBV12-4
clone_size: many
cdr3_aa: CASSRQGKDQPQHF
cdr3_nt: TGTGCCAGCAGTAGACAGGGGAAGGATCAGCCCCAGCATTTT

j_call: TRBJ2-3
d_call: TRBD2
v_call: TRBV2
clone_size: many
cdr3_aa: CASSSRTSGGTDTQYF
cdr3_nt: TGTGCCAGCAGCTCTCGGACTAGCGGGGGCACAGATACGCAGTATTTT

j_call: TRBJ2-6
d_call: NA
v_call: TRBV2
clone_size: NA
cdr3_aa: CASSPDRSGANVLTF
cdr3_nt: TGTGCCAGCAGTCCTGACCGCTCTGGGGCCAACGTCCTGACTTTC

j_call: TRBJ1-2
d_call: NA
v_call: TRBV6-6
clone_size: NA
cdr3_aa: CASSFGSNYGYTF
cdr3_nt: TGTGCCAGCAGCTTCGGGAGTAACTATGGCTACACCTTC

j_call: TRBJ1-2
d_call: TRBD1
v_call: TRBV6-5
clone_size: many
cdr3_aa: CASRLKTGLSGYTF
cdr3_nt: TGTGCCAGCAGGCTAAAGACAGGGTTGAGTGGCTACACCTTC

j_call: TRBJ1-2
d_call: TRBD1
v_call: TRBV5-1
clone_size: NA
cdr3_aa: CASSVDRDAGYTF
cdr3_nt: TGCGCCAGCAGCGTGGACAGGGACGCTGGCTACACCTTC

j_call: TRBJ2-2
d_call: TRBD1
v_call: TRBV4-2
clone_size: NA
cdr3_aa: CASSQTGTGRSNTGELFF
cdr3_nt: TGTGCCAGCAGCCAAACCGGGACAGGCCGCTCGAACACCGGGGAGCTGTTTTTT

j_call: TRBJ2-4
d_call: TRBD1
v_call: TRBV3-1
clone_size: NA
cdr3_aa: CASSQDPPGQGKNIQYF
cdr3_nt: TGTGCCAGCAGCCAAGACCCGCCCGGACAGGGGAAAAACATTCAGTACTTC